This record looks at one TCR beta chain sequence and its context. No antigen is known for it. Base quality data are lacking; no much larger clone is found one base away. The entry originates in a study of long-term antiretroviral therapy in people with HIV (dated by TCRdb to between 2021 and 2023). About the full investigation: The earliest samples were collected roughly a decade before the 2015 WHO recommendation for immediate ART, at a time when ART was usually postponed until CD4 counts fell. Among the roughly 30 participants with HIV, more than ten were female. No cross-contamination during QIAcube processing turned up in test extractions that ran a monoclonal T-cell line alongside around 32 polyclonal samples. A total of under 250 cryopreserved PBMC samples came from 25 to 35 adults with confirmed HIV infection and were collected serially over a mean of roughly six years (range 1-12). A retrospective serial study tested whether ART initiation and durable HIV suppression were associated with changes in peripheral blood TRB repertoire composition and diversity.

From a lookup of the germline V gene (reference sequence), CDR1 and CDR2 are LNHDA and SQIVND. V was cut back by 0 bases and J by 2 bases, leaving a gap of 17 bases between them. From the cysteine through the phenylalanine, the CDR3 covers 17 amino acids. The DNA shown is the 51-base CDR3, in frame from base 1. Sequencing of the TRB variable region was done with the immunoSEQ hsTCRB v3.0 assay at survey level resolution. The targeted TRB sequencing depth was roughly 40,000-55,000 T-cell genomes per sample. Pooled TRB libraries were sequenced on an Illumina MiSeq with a v3 150-cycle kit. Concerning the study's data processing: Repertoire analysis was performed in R inside a reproducible Nextflow workflow that covered QC, data transformation and analysis. LymphoSeq2, an R package for exploring AIRR-Seq data, was used to implement the custom analyses. A few samples yielding fewer than 5000 total TRB sequences were excluded, leaving 188 analyzed HIV repertoires. Of the roughly 180 retained HIV repertoires, about 59 were collected before and around 130 after ART initiation. Repertoires were downsampled to 5000 TRB nucleotide sequences, and summary statistics were averaged over 100 downsampling iterations. Only TRB sequences with CDR3 regions of at least seven amino acids were retained for analysis. Diversity was measured with a Shannon entropy-derived clonality score and the Gini coefficient. Repertoire networks linked the top 5000 CDR3 amino acid sequences whenever two sequences differed by an edit distance of one. For TRB CDR3 amino acid sequences, GLIPH2 was used to predict antigen specificity groups and MHC restriction. CDR3 amino acid sequences were matched against VDJdb and McPAS-TCR to flag known CMV, EBV, HIV or tissue antigen associations. Pre-ART, post-ART and control groups were compared with Wilcoxon signed-rank tests and Holm-Bonferroni correction. The table was pulled from immuneACCESS by TCRdb, which kept in-frame rearrangements only. Such tables lose some clones; where checked, under half of the loss comes from unresolved V genes, and the rest has no known cause. V, J and clone size are those of that table, while D and trimming were read from the DNA. The sample data list 15,000 to 20,000 clones, and around 87% of these were observed just once. Jointly, the top ten make up more than 7% of the sample.

Participants were included only if at least one PBMC sample before ART initiation and at least two post-ART samples were available. All participants with HIV were treated in the United States of America. Before DNA extraction, cryopreserved samples containing about 1-11 million PBMC were thawed and washed. At the time of the earliest PBMC sample for each participant with HIV, ages ranged from roughly 20 to 60 years. Per participant, PBMC samples came from 1-4 timepoints prior to ART initiation and 2-8 timepoints following ART initiation, for a median of 7 samples. Serial HIV viral load, CD4+ T-cell count, ART history and demographic data were obtained for every participant. A Qiagen kit on a QIAcube was used to extract genomic DNA from unsorted PBMC, with samples processed in batches of 12. Points the paper makes about the study in general: Owing to limited PBMC availability, only the TCR beta chain was sequenced, without alpha chain pairing. Samples dated from about 2003 to 2018, and the ART regimens used may be less effective than current ones. ART initiation was associated with a significant increase in TRB diversity, but diversity stayed significantly below transplant donor controls even after long-term ART. Unsorted PBMC were profiled instead of sorted CD4+ and CD8+ T cells because pre-ART samples had limited cell numbers. Narrower CDR3 length ranges were observed in HIV repertoires than in controls, and an antigen-experienced repertoire with only a slight naive shift after ART was suggested by the network structure. Expanded TRB clones identified before ART initiation dominated the repertoire across all time points, though the dominance fluctuated and decreased in many PLHIV after ART. No data were available on ART adherence, viral resistance or therapy changes, limiting inferences about post-ART repertoire changes.

The sequenced sample was unsorted PBMCs, obtained 4.2 years after starting antiretroviral therapy. The sequence was obtained from a middle-aged man with HIV. Recombination connected TRBV19 to TRBJ2-7, and the D gene may be TRBD1, 5 bases matching. The DNA sequence is TGTGCCAGTAGTATAGAACCGGTTGGACACACAACCTACGAGCAGTACTTC. It codes for CASSIEPVGHTTYEQYF.